These 14 T cell receptor beta chains came from one sample sequenced in a study of graft-versus-host responses after intestinal transplantation. From the graft tissue, intraepithelial and lamina propria lymphocytes were released through processing. The table came from immunoSEQ multiplex PCR; TCRdb's copy has only in-frame clones and leaves some out. Among 35,000 to 40,000 clones listed, roughly 87% were seen once. The material sequenced was ileum tissue, taken approximately 200 days after intestinal transplant. All receptors derive from a human patient who received an intestinal transplant, so some T cells may come from the graft donor.

The chain recombines TRBV2 with TRBJ2-7; D is ambiguous. The CDR3 has 11 amino acids. Germline V gene sequence: CDR1 SNHLY, CDR2 FYNNEI. V was cut by 3 bases and J by 2 bases, with 2 bases left in between. The CDR3 sequence: CASSEAYEQYF. Here the CDR3 DNA reads TGTGCCAGCAGTGAGGCCTACGAGCAGTACTTC. Full variable domain (missing parts from reference TRBV2 and TRBJ2-7): EPEVTQTPSHQVTQMGQEVILRCVPISNHLYFYWYRQILGQKVEFLVSFYNNEISEKSEIFDDQFSVERPDGSNFTLKIRSTKLEDSAMYFCASSEAYEQYFGPGTRLTVT.

This clone has only one observation. V usage is TRBV6-1 and J usage is TRBJ2-1; TRBD2 might be the D (5 bases). The CDR3 consists of 15 residues. V was cut by 5 bases and J by 4 bases, with 15 bases left in between. Germline V gene lookup returns CDR1 MNHNS and CDR2 SASEGT. The CDR3 protein is CASSNLGRGYNEQFF. For the CDR3, the DNA is TGTGCCAGCAGTAATCTTGGGAGAGGGTACAATGAGCAGTTCTTC.

This chain joins TRBV7-8 and TRBJ1-2, with no clear D. Trimming left V 8 bases short and J 4 bases short, with 11 bases between. The CDR3 loop spans 12 amino acids. Germline V CDR1 and CDR2: SGHVS, FQNEAQ. The CDR3 DNA sequence: TGTGCCAGCGGCGGGAGGAGCTATGGCTACACCTTC. Its protein is CASGGRSYGYTF.

The CDR3 loop is CASSLSSSYEQYF. The CDR3 bases are TGTGCCAGCAGCTTAAGCAGCTCCTACGAGCAGTACTTC. The gene calls are TRBV7-2 and TRBJ2-7; D is uncertain. Trimming stripped 2 bases from V and 0 bases from J, with 5 bases between. This CDR3 comprises 13 residues. Germline V gene sequence: CDR1 SGHTA, CDR2 FQGNSA.

The V call is TRBV27, the J call TRBJ2-7; possibly TRBD1 for D (5 bases). The length of the CDR3 is 14 residues. Germline V CDR1 and CDR2: MNHEY, SMNVEV (reference sequence). The V and J ends lost 2 bases and 7 bases respectively, with 15 bases between them. CDR3 amino acids: CASSLQAGMREQYF. The CDR3 DNA follows: TGTGCCAGCAGTTTACAGGCAGGGATGAGGGAGCAGTACTTC.

This chain links TRBV27 with TRBJ2-5; D uncertain. In germline, CDR1 is MNHEY, CDR2 SMNVEV (reference sequence). This CDR3 contains 13 residues. V was pared by 3 bases and J by 4 bases, with 9 bases between. CDR3 sequence (DNA): TGTGCCAGCAGTTTTGAACCGAGAGAGACCCAGTACTTC. This gives the protein CASSFEPRETQYF.

The chain joins TRBV7-2 to TRBJ2-3, with a possible D match to TRBD2 (6 bases). Germline V lookup: CDR1 SGHTA, CDR2 FQGNSA. The V end lost 1 base, the J end lost 2 bases, and 13 bases lay between the germline ends. The CDR3 spans 16 residues. CDR3 DNA sequence: TGTGCCAGCAGCTTAGGTGGTAGCGGCTTCACAGATACGCAGTATTTT. It codes for CASSLGGSGFTDTQYF.

The rearrangement joins TRBV5-1 to TRBJ2-1; TRBD2 agrees at 11 bases. V lost 4 bases, J lost 0 bases, and 3 bases stayed unmatched. From germline, CDR1 is SGHRS and CDR2 YFSETQ. This CDR3 comprises 16 residues. The CDR3 DNA reads TGCGCCAGCAGCCACGGACTAGCGGGCTCCTACAATGAGCAGTTCTTC. This codes for CASSHGLAGSYNEQFF.

This sequence joins TRBV5-4 and TRBJ2-5, with TRBD1 identical over 7 bases. CDR1 and CDR2 from the germline V gene are SGHNT and YYREEE (reference sequence). The V and J ends lost 4 bases and 1 base, in that order; junction bases with no gene match: 7. The CDR3 consists of 15 residues. CDR3 amino acids: CASSSNRDSQETQYF. In DNA form, the CDR3 reads TGTGCCAGCAGCAGCAACCGGGACAGCCAAGAGACCCAGTACTTC.

The rearrangement uses TRBV28 and TRBJ2-1, with 14 bases lining up with TRBD2. J lost 9 bases, V lost 5 bases, and 6 bases had no gene match. CDR3 size: 15 residues. Per the germline V gene, CDR1 is MDHEN and CDR2 is SYDVKM. The CDR3 sequence is CASSTPGLAGVEQFF. The CDR3 DNA follows: TGTGCCAGCAGTACCCCGGGACTAGCGGGAGTTGAGCAGTTCTTC.

The CDR3: CASSNGQAQPQHF. For the CDR3, the DNA is TGTGCCAGCAGCAACGGACAGGCCCAGCCCCAGCATTTT. This chain connects TRBV7-8 to TRBJ1-5; 7 nucleotides agree with TRBD1. The trim removed 5 bases at V and 7 bases at J, leaving 5 bases unmatched. CDR3 size: 13 residues. Germline V gene sequence: CDR1 SGHVS, CDR2 FQNEAQ.

This clone appeared a single time. The chain links TRBV5-5 to TRBJ2-7; the D gene is possibly TRBD1 (5 bases). Trimming stripped 0 bases from V and 4 bases from J, with 11 bases between. CDR1 is SGHKS, CDR2 YYEKEE, per germline (reference sequence). The CDR3 sequence is 14 residues long. The CDR3 nucleotides are TGTGCCAGCAGCTTGGCTAAAAGGGGATACGAGCAGTACTTC. Translation: CASSLAKRGYEQYF.

CDR3 bases: TGCGCCAGCAGCTTGGTAAGGGCGGGCAATTCACCCCTCCACTTT. Translated: CASSLVRAGNSPLHF. This chain joins TRBV5-1 and TRBJ1-6, with unresolved D. Deletions cut 0 bases from V and 7 bases from J, with 11 bases between. CDR3 length: 15 amino acids. Looked up from germline, CDR1 is SGHRS and CDR2 is YFSETQ.

J is TRBJ1-4 and V is TRBV29-1, with 7 bases lining up with TRBD1. CDR1 is SQVTM and CDR2 is ANQGSEA in the germline V gene. CDR3 length: 14 amino acids. V was clipped by 6 bases and J by 6 bases; unmatched bases: 10. The CDR3 bases are TGCAGCGTGGGGGGAGGGGGCATGGATGAAAAACTGTTTTTT. Residues: CSVGGGGMDEKLFF.